The 18 T cell receptor beta chains reported below all come from one sample, sequenced in a study of tumor and adjacent non-tumor tissue in lung cancer. The template was RNA from unsorted bulk tissue. A modified ARM-PCR protocol with three rounds of nested PCR amplified TCRbeta. TCRdb fed the multiplex PCR reads into MiXCR, producing one record per CDR3 protein. The table records about 110,000 distinct CDR3 sequences, about 87% of them present only once. Sample: lung tumor tissue. These receptors all come from a man aged 65 to 85 with non-small cell lung cancer.

As for this clonotype: A read error may account for a junction end that differs from germline. The CDR3 spells CDSCSGRGSSYNEQFF. Here the CDR3 DNA reads TGTGACAGCTGTTCCGGTAGGGGGAGCTCCTACAATGAGCAGTTCTTC. The chain carries TRBV5-6 and TRBJ2-1, with D possibly being TRBD1 (6 bases). The CDR3 has 16 amino acids. CDR1 and CDR2 from the germline V gene are SGHDT and YYEEEE.

In the case of this clonotype: The conserved closing phenylalanine or tryptophan is absent in this CDR3, likely reflecting a read error. V and J are TRBV11-3 and TRBJ2-1; D is possibly TRBD2 (7 bases). Between the trimmed V and J ends, which lost 0 bases and 12 bases, there was a span of 21 bases. Looked up from germline, CDR1 is SGHNT and CDR2 is YENEEA. The CDR3 runs to 16 residues. The CDR3 DNA is TGTGCCAGCAGCTTAGATCCCACGGGGGGCATGGGTGGGCAGTTCTCC. Residues: CASSLDPTGGMGGQFS.

The J gene is TRBJ1-2, the V gene TRBV10-1; TRBD1 might be the D (5 bases). Germline-derived CDR1 and CDR2 are WNHNN and SYGVQD (reference sequence). The CDR3 loop spans 15 amino acids. V lost 0 bases and J 10 bases, leaving 18 bases between the germline ends. DNA of the CDR3: TGCGCCAGCAGTGAGTCAACAGGCCAACCCTGTGTCTACACCTTC. It encodes CASSESTGQPCVYTF.

A remark on this clonotype: A single base separates this from a much larger clone, so it may be a read error. V usage is TRBV5-1 and J usage is TRBJ1-5; TRBD1 matches at 9 bases. The germline V gene encodes CDR1 SGHRS and CDR2 YFSETQ. This CDR3 spans 16 amino acids. The CDR3 region has the DNA TGCGCCAGCAGCTTGGACGGGACAGGGAGAAATCAGCCCCTGCATTTT. Its protein is CASSLDGTGRNQPLHF.

This chain uses TRBV10-3 with TRBJ2-7; 11 bases line up with TRBD2. Germline trimming cut 7 bases from V and 4 bases from J; bases unmatched to any gene: 12. The germline V gene has CDR1 ENHRY and CDR2 SYGVKD. This CDR3 is built from 16 residues. CDR3 loop: CAINKGLADLGYEQYF. As DNA, the CDR3 is TGTGCCATCAATAAGGGACTAGCGGATCTGGGTTACGAGCAGTACTTC.

This clonotype was seen just once. The rearrangement links TRBV12-3 or TRBV12-4 to TRBJ2-7; tentatively, D is TRBD2 (6 bases). Trimming removed 7 bases at V and 7 bases at J, with 17 bases between. The CDR3 totals 13 residues. CDR3 sequence reads: CASISGPGGEQYF. For the CDR3, the DNA is TGTGCCAGCATTTCGGGACCTGGAGGGGAGCAGTACTTC.

With regard to this clonotype: A much larger clone differs from this one at a single base, so this may be a read error. The chain links TRBV28 to TRBJ2-3; D may be TRBD1 (5 bases). CDR3 length: 12 residues. From germline, CDR1 is MDHEN and CDR2 SYDVKM. CDR3 DNA: TGTGTCAGCAGTGTACAGGCAGATACGCAGTATTTT. Its translation: CVSSVQADTQYF. The whole variable domain, filled in from reference TRBV28 and TRBJ2-3, reads DVKVTQSSRYLVKRTGEKVFLECVQDMDHENMFWYRQDPGLGLRLIYFSYDVKMKEKGDIPEGYSVSREKKERFSLILESASTNQTSMYLCVSSVQADTQYFGPGTRLTVL.

A note on this clonotype: A read error is possible here, since a much larger clone lies one base away. This CDR3 is missing its conserved last phenylalanine or tryptophan, likely due to a read error. This rearrangement joins TRBV28 to TRBJ2-1; possible D gene TRBD1, 5 bases. V was cut by 6 bases and J by 9 bases, with 21 bases left in between. CDR1 MDHEN and CDR2 SYDVKM come from the germline V gene. This CDR3 has 15 amino acids. The CDR3 DNA reads TGTGCCAGCAGCCGACAGATCGCCGCTCGGGTTGAGCAGTTCCTC. Its protein product is CASSRQIAARVEQFL.

A remark on this clonotype: An end of the junction differs from the germline gene, which may be a read error. The chain recombines TRBV11-3 with TRBJ1-1, with D perhaps TRBD1 (5 bases). Germline loops: CDR1 SGHNT, CDR2 YENEEA. The CDR3 spans 13 residues. In DNA, the CDR3 is TGTGCCGACAGCTTTAGGAGGAACATTGAAGCTTTCTTT. Encoded protein: CADSFRRNIEAFF.

Regarding this clonotype: Germline is not matched at one junction end, which may reflect a read error. The V call is TRBV10-2, the J call TRBJ2-1; D is possibly TRBD1 or TRBD2 (5 bases each). The germline gives CDR1 WSHSY, CDR2 SAAADI. This CDR3 region has 15 residues. CDR3 loop: CASRSPGPSFQEQFF. As DNA, the CDR3 is TGCGCTAGCAGGTCCCCGGGACCCTCTTTTCAAGAGCAGTTCTTC.

Worth noting for this clonotype: A junction end diverges from the germline sequence, so it may reflect a read error. The V gene is TRBV11-2, the J gene TRBJ2-3; D gene uncertain. Germline CDR1 SGHAT, CDR2 FQNNGV. This CDR3 has 13 residues. CDR3 protein: CATSGLSTDTRYF. The CDR3 DNA sequence: TGTGCCACGTCTGGTCTGAGTACAGATACGCGGTATTTT.

Details on this clonotype: An end of the junction differs from the germline gene, which may be a read error. The V gene is TRBV20-1, the J gene TRBJ2-3; 7 bases agree with TRBD2. CDR1 and CDR2 (germline): DFQATT, SNEGSKA (reference sequence). CDR3 length: 16 residues. The CDR3, as DNA: TGTAGTACCCGAGGGGAAAGCGGGGAGGTCACAGATACGCAGTATTTT. Amino acids: CSTRGESGEVTDTQYF.

The sample holds one count of this clonotype. At one end, the junction sequence differs from germline, possibly due to a read error. This chain connects TRBV14 to TRBJ2-3; 7 positions match TRBD2. This CDR3 comprises 15 residues. The germline CDR1 and CDR2 sequences are SGHDN and FVKESK. The CDR3 sequence: CTSSRDYDATVTQYF. CDR3 in DNA: TGTACCAGCAGCCGGGACTACGATGCCACAGTTACACAGTATTTT. Full variable domain (outside the CDR3, taken from reference TRBV14 and TRBJ2-3): EAGVTQFPSHSVIEKGQTVTLRCDPISGHDNLYWYRRVMGKEIKFLLHFVKESKQDESGMPNNRFLAERTGGTYSTLKVQPAELEDSGVYFCTSSRDYDATVTQYFGPGTRLTVL.

About this clonotype itself: One end of the junction fails to match germline, which may point to a read error. The rearrangement links TRBV11-3 to TRBJ2-7; no clear D gene. The CDR3 consists of 15 residues. The germline V gene has CDR1 SGHNT and CDR2 YENEEA. CDR3 residues: CASSLNRAQAREQYF. CDR3 nucleotides: TGTGCCAGCAGCTTAAATAGGGCCCAGGCTCGCGAGCAATACTTC.

As regards this clonotype: Mismatch with germline at one junction end may stem from a read error. V and J are TRBV6-1 and TRBJ2-2; D is possibly TRBD2 (7 bases). Germline-derived CDR1 and CDR2 are MNHNS and SASEGT. This CDR3 has 15 residues. The CDR3 DNA is TGTGCCAGCAACTTAGGGGGGGCGTACACCGGGGAGCCGTTTTTT. Amino acid sequence: CASNLGGAYTGEPFF.

Concerning this clonotype itself: This may come from a read error, since a much larger clone is one base off. This chain uses TRBV28 with TRBJ1-5; D is undetermined. Germline V gene sequence: CDR1 MDHEN, CDR2 SYDVKM. Trimming shortened V by 6 bases and J by 11 bases, and 17 bases separated the two germline ends. CDR3 length: 13 residues. The CDR3 DNA sequence: TGTGCCAGCAGCCATGTTAATCTCCCCGCCCAGCATTTT. As protein: CASSHVNLPAQHF. The whole variable domain, filled in from reference TRBV28 and TRBJ1-5, reads DVKVTQSSRYLVKRTGEKVFLECVQDMDHENMFWYRQDPGLGLRLIYFSYDVKMKEKGDIPEGYSVSREKKERFSLILESASTNQTSMYLCASSHVNLPAQHFGDGTRLSIL.

For this clonotype: The junction differs from germline at one of its ends, possibly a read error. The gene calls are TRBV11-3 and TRBJ2-1, with D perhaps assigned TRBD1 or TRBD2 (5 bases each). This CDR3 is built from 15 residues. CDR1 and CDR2 (germline): SGHNT, YENEEA. The CDR3 region has the DNA TGTGCCAGGAGCTTAGAGGGGAGAGGTGGTAATGAGCAGTTCTTC. It codes for CARSLEGRGGNEQFF.

With respect to this clonotype: This may stem from a read error, because a much larger clone lies one nucleotide away. This chain connects TRBV7-9 to TRBJ2-5, with 7 positions matching TRBD1. This CDR3 comprises 15 residues. Losses at the gene ends were 3 bases for V and 1 base for J; bases not matched to a gene: 5. The germline CDR1 and CDR2 sequences are SEHNR and FQNEAQ (reference sequence). The DNA of the CDR3 is TGTGCCAGCAGCTTTTCGGGACAGTTCCAAGAGACCCAGTACTTC. Translated, it gives CASSFSGQFQETQYF.